What follows are 15 T cell receptor beta chains derived from one specimen sequenced in a study of cytomegalovirus exposure and HLA in healthy donors. With 60 Vbeta and 13 Jbeta primers, the PCR was carried out. Profiling relied on immunoSEQ multiplex PCR, and the TCRdb table lists in-frame clones only, not all of them. The table lists some 160,000 clones, approximately 80% of them singletons. The sequencing input was PBMCs. The receptors were gathered from a woman in her forties in good health and CMV-seropositive.

This chain joins TRBV29-1 and TRBJ2-3; the match to TRBD2 covers 7 bases. The CDR3 has 14 residues. Trimming removed 4 bases from V and 2 bases from J; junction bases left unmatched: 6. The germline V gene encodes CDR1 SQVTM and CDR2 ANQGSEA. The CDR3: CSVGASGYTDTQYF. CDR3 bases: TGCAGCGTTGGTGCTAGCGGTTACACAGATACGCAGTATTTT.

This clone was seen repeatedly, ten times or more. V is TRBV7-3 and J is TRBJ1-1; a weak D match, TRBD1 (5 bases). The CDR3 runs to 15 residues. The germline V gene encodes CDR1 SGHTA and CDR2 FQGTGA. V lost 2 bases, J lost 1 base, and 11 bases lay in between. The CDR3 is CASSLAQGQNTEAFF. Here the CDR3 DNA reads TGTGCCAGCAGCTTAGCGCAGGGCCAGAACACTGAAGCTTTCTTT.

The chain recombines TRBV30 with TRBJ1-1, with D maybe TRBD1 (5 bases). Looked up from germline, CDR1 is GTSNPN and CDR2 is SVGIG (reference sequence). V lost 4 bases to trimming and J lost 4 bases, with 13 bases between them. The CDR3 contains 13 residues. CDR3 in DNA: TGTGCCTGGAACTTCCCGGGGGGCACTGAAGCTTTCTTT. Translating gives CAWNFPGGTEAFF.

For the CDR3, the DNA is TGTGCCAGCAGGGCCAACTCTGGAAACACCATATATTTT. This gives the protein CASRANSGNTIYF. The chain combines TRBV27 with TRBJ1-3; D is ambiguous. The ends were cut back, 6 bases at V and 0 bases at J, with 6 bases in the middle. Looked up from germline, CDR1 is MNHEY and CDR2 is SMNVEV (reference sequence). The CDR3 has 13 residues.

The chain employs TRBV6-6 and TRBJ1-1, with a weak D call TRBD1 (6 bases). CDR1 and CDR2 from the germline V gene are MNHNY and SVGAGI (reference sequence). CDR3 size: 13 residues. V was trimmed by 3 bases and J by 4 bases, leaving 9 bases between them. CDR3 DNA sequence: TGTGCCAGCAGTTATCAAGGGGGCACTGAAGCTTTCTTT. Translated: CASSYQGGTEAFF.

The CDR3 nucleotides are TGCAGTGTCCGAGTCCAAGAGACCCAGTACTTC. It specifies CSVRVQETQYF. The chain is built from TRBV20-1 and TRBJ2-5; no definite D call. Germline lookup yields CDR1 DFQATT and CDR2 SNEGSKA (reference sequence). V was cut by 7 bases and J by 1 base, with 7 bases left in between. CDR3 size: 11 residues.

The chain is built from TRBV27 and TRBJ1-3; D might be TRBD1 (6 bases). This CDR3 has 15 residues. Per germline, CDR1 MNHEY and CDR2 SMNVEV (reference sequence). V lost 5 bases and J 2 bases, leaving 13 bases between the germline ends. CDR3 sequence reads: CASSDVSGAGNTIYF. The CDR3 nucleotides are TGTGCCAGCAGTGACGTATCAGGGGCTGGAAACACCATATATTTT.

V is TRBV14 and J is TRBJ1-2, with unresolved D. This CDR3 comprises 13 residues. The germline V gene encodes CDR1 SGHDN and CDR2 FVKESK. Trimming stripped 0 bases from V and 4 bases from J, with 6 bases between. The CDR3 DNA reads TGTGCCAGCAGCCAAGAGTGGGCCTATGGCTACACCTTC. Translating it yields CASSQEWAYGYTF.

The gene calls are TRBV19 and TRBJ1-4; 8 positions agree with TRBD1. Trimming cost V 7 bases and J 8 bases; bases outside gene matches: 12. The CDR3 covers 15 residues. The germline CDR1 and CDR2 sequences are LNHDA and SQIVND (reference sequence). The DNA of the CDR3 is TGTGCCAGTACCAAGGGGAACAACAGGGGGGAAAAACTGTTTTTT. Its protein product is CASTKGNNRGEKLFF.

The chain employs TRBV27 and TRBJ1-1; the match to TRBD1 covers 7 bases. V lost 5 bases, J lost 1 base, and 10 bases stayed unmatched. Germline V gene lookup returns CDR1 MNHEY and CDR2 SMNVEV (reference sequence). This CDR3 is built from 16 residues. The CDR3 loop is CASSPRRDRPNTEAFF. The DNA for the CDR3 is TGTGCCAGCAGTCCCAGGCGGGACAGACCGAACACTGAAGCTTTCTTT.

The chain joins TRBV6-1 to TRBJ2-7; D ambiguous. The CDR3 is 15 amino acids. V shed 5 bases and J shed 3 bases, with 17 bases lying between them. From germline, CDR1 is MNHNS and CDR2 SASEGT. The CDR3 sequence: CASSPQATQGYEQYF. The CDR3, as DNA: TGTGCCAGCAGTCCTCAGGCAACGCAAGGCTACGAGCAGTACTTC.

This chain joins TRBV4-2 and TRBJ2-2; 9 nucleotides match TRBD2. The length of the CDR3 is 18 residues. CDR1 LGHNA and CDR2 YNFKEQ come from the germline V gene. V shed 0 bases, J shed 8 bases, and the junction held 13 bases outside the gene matches. CDR3 region: CASSQDPGGSGGGGELFF. The CDR3 nucleotides read TGTGCCAGCAGCCAAGATCCTGGTGGTAGCGGGGGTGGGGGGGAGCTGTTTTTT.

The sample holds a few counts of this clone. This chain joins TRBV25-1 and TRBJ1-6, with D maybe TRBD1 (5 bases). The germline V gene has CDR1 MGHDK and CDR2 SYGVNS. Trimming pared 6 bases from V and 8 bases from J, leaving 17 bases between. The CDR3 is 15 residues long. The DNA of the CDR3 is TGTGCCAGCAGGCAGGCAGGGATGGACCATTCACCCCTCCACTTT. Its protein product is CASRQAGMDHSPLHF. The full variable domain, rest sourced from reference TRBV25-1 and TRBJ1-6, is EADIYQTPRYLVIGTGKKITLECSQTMGHDKMYWYQQDPGMELHLIHYSYGVNSTEKGDLSSESTVSRIRTEHFPLTLESARPSHTSQYLCASRQAGMDHSPLHFGNGTRLTVT.

This clone was recorded once. One end of the junction fails to match germline, which may point to a read error. CDR3 residues: CSSSLTGGFGYGYTF. The CDR3 DNA follows: TGTTCCAGCAGCCTAACGGGGGGATTCGGCTATGGCTACACCTTC. The chain carries TRBV7-9 and TRBJ1-2; perhaps TRBD1 as D (5 bases). Germline CDR1 and CDR2: SEHNR and FQNEAQ (reference sequence). The length of the CDR3 is 15 residues.

The chain employs TRBV2 and TRBJ1-4, with no clear D. The CDR3 has 12 residues. Germline V gene lookup returns CDR1 SNHLY and CDR2 FYNNEI. With 4 bases removed from V and 8 bases from J, the gap between germline ends came to 8 bases. CDR3 bases: TGTGCCAGCAGTGTATCGGGGGAAAAACTGTTTTTT. It codes for CASSVSGEKLFF.